A single sample is the source of the 2 T cell receptor beta chains below, sequenced in a study of T cells in Graves' hyperthyroidism and ophthalmopathy (dated by TCRdb to about 2019). The method was multiplex PCR. Sequenced on an Illumina HiSeq 2000. Amplification of TCR beta CDR3 regions was carried out from RNA transcripts. The first round of RT-PCR for the TCR CDR3 was performed with the HTBI primer set and the Qiagen OneStep RT-PCR kit. The public sequencing data were trimmed at Q25 with fastp and processed into clonotypes with MiXCR by TCRdb, which kept only in-frame beta chains. Here each entry gathers all rows of one CDR3 protein and keeps the most common genes and DNA. This sample is represented by about 570,000 distinct CDR3 sequences; roughly 46% of them were singletons. Of the sample, under 20% falls within the top ten clones. The sequenced material came from peripheral blood or thyroid tissue (not recorded which). The receptors derive from an adult woman with Graves' disease, either hyperthyroidism or ophthalmopathy (not recorded which).

The gene calls are TRBV24-1 and TRBJ2-5; D remains ambiguous. Germline loops: CDR1 KGHDR, CDR2 SFDVKD. The CDR3 length is 13 residues. V shed 5 bases and J shed 9 bases, with 15 bases lying between them. CDR3 sequence: CATSVQDQFAQYF. The CDR3 DNA reads as TGTGCCACCAGTGTGCAGGACCAATTCGCCCAGTACTTC.

This clonotype was recorded many times. The rearrangement joins TRBV11-2 to TRBJ1-4, with no clear D. The CDR3 totals 13 residues. The V gene lost 0 bases and the J gene lost 10 bases, with 9 bases spanning the gap. Germline CDR1 and CDR2: SGHAT and FQNNGV. CDR3 in DNA: TGTGCCAGCAGCTTAGATTTGACGGGAAAACTGTTTTTT. Its translation is CASSLDLTGKLFF.